This TCR beta chain was recorded in a study of blood T cell repertoires in COVID-19. Overall study: Samples of COVID-19 (acute and convalescent) were obtained from the United States, Italy and Spain. PBMCs, B-cell-depleted T cells, or T cells provided the cDNA or gDNA that made up the material.

This clone is a singleton in its sample. The V end was cut by 0 bases, the J end by 5 bases, with 17 bases between. This CDR3 is 17 amino acids long. Germline V gene lookup returns CDR1 KGHSH and CDR2 LQKENI. In the source study's methods: Reference gene primer amplification in the assay estimated nucleated cell counts. Only in-frame clones appear in the TCRdb table, and some are missing; sequencing was by immunoSEQ multiplex PCR. The DNA was the basis for D and trimming; V, J and clone size are from that table. The data hold some 200,000 clones, with roughly four fifths observed a single time. The specimen was peripheral blood. The chain employs TRBV18 and TRBJ1-5; tentatively, D is TRBD1 (6 bases). The source of this sequence is a middle-aged woman with acute or convalescent COVID-19. CDR3 in amino acids: CASSPPGTTGSYQPQHF. DNA of the CDR3: TGTGCCAGCTCACCACCGGGCACAACAGGGTCGTATCAGCCCCAGCATTTT. Supplemented by reference TRBV18 and TRBJ1-5, the full variable domain reads NAGVMQNPRHLVRRRGQEARLRCSPMKGHSHVYWYRQLPEEGLKFMVYLQKENIIDESGMPKERFSAEFPKEGPSILRIQQVVRGDSAAYFCASSPPGTTGSYQPQHFGDGTRLSIL.